One sample yielded the 15 T cell receptor beta chains listed below, sequenced in a study of blood T cell repertoires in COVID-19. The assay was immunoSEQ multiplex PCR, and TCRdb's table has in-frame clones only and misses some. Of approximately 140,000 clones in the sample, approximately 91% were seen once. Sequencing was carried out using peripheral blood. These receptors were collected from a man aged 45 to 65 with active or convalescent COVID-19.

This chain uses TRBV5-8 with TRBJ2-1, with D possibly being TRBD1 (6 bases). Germline V gene lookup returns CDR1 SGHTS and CDR2 YDEGEE. The CDR3 runs to 14 residues. V shed 2 bases and J shed 5 bases, with 11 bases lying between them. The CDR3, as DNA: TGTGCCAGCAGCTTCACAGGGTCCCACAATGAGCAGTTCTTC. It is translated as CASSFTGSHNEQFF. The full variable domain, its missing parts supplied by reference TRBV5-8 and TRBJ2-1, is EAGVTQSPTHLIKTRGQQATLRCSPISGHTSVYWYQQALGLGLQFLLWYDEGEERNRGNFPPRFSGRQFPNYSSELNVNALELEDSALYLCASSFTGSHNEQFFGPGTRLTVL.

V and J are TRBV7-2 and TRBJ1-6; 7 bases are a match to TRBD1. J gave up 11 bases and V 5 bases, and 12 bases lay outside the gene matches. The CDR3 has 15 residues. Looked up from germline, CDR1 is SGHTA and CDR2 is FQGNSA. CDR3 in amino acids: CASSDPGQSTTPLHF. The CDR3 region has the DNA TGTGCCAGCAGCGATCCGGGACAGAGTACCACACCCCTCCACTTT. Looking up the rest from reference TRBV7-2 and TRBJ1-6 gives the full variable domain: GAGVSQSPSNKVTEKGKDVELRCDPISGHTALYWYRQSLGQGLEFLIYFQGNSAPDKSGLPSDRFSAERTGGSVSTLTIQRTQQEDSAVYLCASSDPGQSTTPLHFGNGTRLTVT.

This clone was detected a few times. The chain recombines TRBV19 with TRBJ1-5; 9 nucleotides align to TRBD1. The CDR3 is made up of 16 amino acids. Trimming cost V 5 bases and J 1 base; bases outside gene matches: 6. Germline values: CDR1 LNHDA, CDR2 SQIVND (reference sequence). The DNA for the CDR3 is TGTGCCAGTAGTCCGACGGACAGGGGAAGCAATCAGCCCCAGCATTTT. Protein product: CASSPTDRGSNQPQHF.

V usage is TRBV28 and J usage is TRBJ2-2; TRBD2 matches at 13 bases. This CDR3 region has 16 residues. Germline values: CDR1 MDHEN, CDR2 SYDVKM. The J segment lost 3 bases and the V segment lost 4 bases, leaving 2 bases of the junction unmatched. CDR3 in DNA: TGTGCCAGCAGTTGGGGACTAGCGGGATACACCGGGGAGCTGTTTTTT. It is translated as CASSWGLAGYTGELFF.

The rearrangement links TRBV5-5 to TRBJ2-7; unclear D gene. From germline, CDR1 is SGHKS and CDR2 YYEKEE (reference sequence). V was pared by 0 bases and J by 3 bases, with 10 bases between. The CDR3 sequence is 14 residues long. This CDR3 reads CASSLVSGSYEQYF. CDR3 DNA sequence: TGTGCCAGCAGCTTGGTTTCGGGTAGCTACGAGCAGTACTTC.

The gene calls are TRBV9 and TRBJ2-2; tentative D call: TRBD1 (6 bases). V gave up 3 bases and J gave up 5 bases, with 11 bases separating them. This CDR3 region has 14 residues. Germline V gene lookup returns CDR1 SGDLS and CDR2 YYNGEE. The CDR3 region is CASSALQGTGELFF. DNA for the CDR3: TGTGCCAGCAGCGCCCTCCAGGGGACCGGGGAGCTGTTTTTT.

The rearrangement uses TRBV7-9 and TRBJ1-1; tentatively, D is TRBD1 (5 bases). There are 16 residues in the CDR3. Trimming left V 1 base short and J 3 bases short, with 15 bases between. The V gene's germline CDR1 is SEHNR and CDR2 FQNEAQ (reference sequence). The CDR3 sequence: CASSLENRMNYTEAFF. DNA for the CDR3: TGTGCCAGCAGCTTAGAAAACAGGATGAACTACACTGAAGCTTTCTTT.

The rearrangement links TRBV27 to TRBJ1-2; 7 bases are shared with TRBD1. From germline, CDR1 is MNHEY and CDR2 SMNVEV (reference sequence). The CDR3 spans 11 residues. Trimming at V came to 8 bases and at J to 4 bases, leaving 1 base not matched to a gene. CDR3 in DNA: TGTGCCAGCGGGACAGTCTATGGCTACACCTTC. It is translated as CASGTVYGYTF.

V is TRBV6-4 and J is TRBJ1-6, with a possible D match to TRBD1 (6 bases). This CDR3 has 14 residues. CDR1 is MRHNA and CDR2 is SNTAGT in the germline V gene. The V end lost 2 bases, the J end lost 6 bases, and 8 bases lay between the germline ends. The CDR3 DNA reads TGTGCCAGCAGTGACAGGGGGTTTAATTCACCCCTCCACTTT. Its translation is CASSDRGFNSPLHF.

The J gene is TRBJ2-7, the V gene TRBV3-1 (or the pseudogene TRBV3-2), with 14 nucleotides matching TRBD2. The CDR3 contains 16 residues. The V and J ends lost 7 bases and 5 bases, in that order; junction bases with no gene match: 10. CDR1 and CDR2 from the germline V gene are LGHDT and YNNKEL (reference sequence). The CDR3 region has the DNA TGTGCCAGCACCCGACAGGGGACTAGCGGGAGCCACGAGCAGTACTTC. Its translation is CASTRQGTSGSHEQYF.

This chain connects TRBV24-1 to TRBJ2-3; 9 nucleotides agree with TRBD1. CDR3 length: 14 amino acids. After removal of 4 bases from V and 3 bases from J, the junction contained 1 base not matched to a gene. The V gene's germline CDR1 is KGHDR and CDR2 SFDVKD. This chain's CDR3 is CATSDGQGTDTQYF. As DNA, the CDR3 is TGTGCCACCAGTGACGGACAGGGGACAGATACGCAGTATTTT.

V and J are TRBV4-1 and TRBJ1-2; D is ambiguous. V was pared by 5 bases and J by 5 bases, with 18 bases between. This CDR3 region has 15 residues. Germline loops: CDR1 MGHRA, CDR2 YSYEKL. As DNA, the CDR3 is TGCGCCAGCAGCGAAAGAGACTCAACCTCGTATGGCTACACCTTC. It is translated as CASSERDSTSYGYTF.

The V call is TRBV7-3, the J call TRBJ2-1, with TRBD2 matching 12 bases. Germline V gene data show CDR1 as SGHTA and CDR2 as FQGTGA. There are 14 residues in the CDR3. After removal of 6 bases from V and 5 bases from J, the junction contained 2 bases not matched to a gene. The DNA of the CDR3 is TGTGCCAGCAGTAGACTAGCGGGAGACAATGAGCAGTTCTTC. Translated: CASSRLAGDNEQFF.

The chain has TRBV28 and TRBJ2-7; D is unresolved. The CDR3 length is 11 residues. V lost 4 bases and J 11 bases, leaving 12 bases between the germline ends. The V gene's germline CDR1 is MDHEN and CDR2 SYDVKM. Here the CDR3 reads CASSSTRMKYF. CDR3 DNA: TGTGCCAGCAGTTCCACCAGGATGAAGTACTTC.

This clone was observed once. The chain employs TRBV18 and TRBJ1-2, with D possibly matching TRBD1 (6 bases). The germline V and J ends were trimmed by 2 bases and 5 bases, with 9 bases remaining between them. The CDR3 is 13 amino acids. Per the germline V gene, CDR1 is KGHSH and CDR2 is LQKENI. CDR3 DNA sequence: TGTGCCAGCTCACCAGCAGGGGATTATGGCTACACCTTC. Encoded protein: CASSPAGDYGYTF.